This T cell receptor beta chain was identified during a study of shared clonotypes between healthy human individuals. Study at large: Sampling drew on donors who were a couple of women and a few men aged 18 to 49.

Terminally differentiated effector memory CD45RA+ cells were excluded by CCR7 positive selection of CD45RO-negative cells. Each sample came from a Caucasian adult donor living in Nashville, Tennessee. Germline V lookup: CDR1 MNHEY, CDR2 SVGAGI. Trimming left V 6 bases short and J 3 bases short, with 14 bases between. CDR3 length: 14 amino acids. This clone has a single count. Its antigen remains unidentified. Deep-level assay runs were performed. Repertoires were generated with immunoSEQ multiplex PCR, while TCRdb's copy carries only in-frame clones and drops some. The sample has some 2 million clones, just under 95% seen once; the top ten hold approximately 1.2%. Study-level results: Rarefaction showed that sequencing of sorted subsets was incomplete (despite large depth).

The chain carries TRBV6-5 and TRBJ2-5; D is perhaps TRBD1 (5 bases). The sample comprised naive CD8+ T cells sorted from blood. This receptor was obtained from a young man in good health. CDR3 DNA sequence: TGTGCCAGCAGATCCTTGACAGACAAAGAGACCCAGTACTTC. It encodes CASRSLTDKETQYF.